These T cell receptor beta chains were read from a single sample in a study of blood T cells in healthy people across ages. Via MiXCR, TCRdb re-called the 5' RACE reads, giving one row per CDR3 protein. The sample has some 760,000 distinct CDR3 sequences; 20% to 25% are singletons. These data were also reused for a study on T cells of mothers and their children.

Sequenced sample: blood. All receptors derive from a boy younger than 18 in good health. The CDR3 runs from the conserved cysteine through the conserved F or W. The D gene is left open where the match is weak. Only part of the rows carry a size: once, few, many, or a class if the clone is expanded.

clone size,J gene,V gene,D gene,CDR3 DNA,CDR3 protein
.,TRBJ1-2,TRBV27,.,TGTGCCAGCAGTTACAGGGAGGAAGGATATGGCTACACCTTC,CASSYREEGYGYTF
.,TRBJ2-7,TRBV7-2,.,TGTGCCAGCAGCCCGCCAAATTTAGGATCCGAGCAGTACTTC,CASSPPNLGSEQYF
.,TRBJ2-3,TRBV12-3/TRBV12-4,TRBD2,TGTGCCAGCAGTACAAGACTAGCGGGAGGCACAGATACGCAGTATTTT,CASSTRLAGGTDTQYF
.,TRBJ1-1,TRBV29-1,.,TGCAGCGCCACAAGGGGCAGGGTGAACACTGAAGCTTTCTTT,CSATRGRVNTEAFF
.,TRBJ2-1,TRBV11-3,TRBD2,TGTGCCAGCAGCCGGTGGGGTAGCGGGGGAGATTATGAGCAGTTCTTC,CASSRWGSGGDYEQFF
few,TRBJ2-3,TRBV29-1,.,TGCAGCGTTAAATCCTCGGCAACAGATACGCAGTATTTT,CSVKSSATDTQYF
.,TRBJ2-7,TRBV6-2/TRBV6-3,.,TGTGCCAGCAGTTACTCGAGCGGCAATCCTTACGAGCAGTACTTC,CASSYSSGNPYEQYF
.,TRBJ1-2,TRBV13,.,TGTGCCAGCAGCTTCTATCAGGATTTCTATGGCTACACCTTC,CASSFYQDFYGYTF
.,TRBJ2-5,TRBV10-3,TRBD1,TGTGCCATCAGTGACCCAAGGGTCGGACAGGGTGGATTGGAGACCCAGTACTTC,CAISDPRVGQGGLETQYF
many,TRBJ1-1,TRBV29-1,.,TGCAGCGTTCAGGGGACTGAAGCTTTCTTT,CSVQGTEAFF
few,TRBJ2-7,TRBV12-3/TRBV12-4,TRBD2,TGTGCCAGCAGTTTAAGCCCTAGCGGGAGCACCGAGCAGTACTTC,CASSLSPSGSTEQYF
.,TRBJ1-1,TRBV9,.,TGTGCCAGCAGCGCCCGGGGGGACACTGAAGCTTTCTTT,CASSARGDTEAFF
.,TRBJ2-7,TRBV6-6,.,TGTGCCAGCACCCATGGCGCGAACGAGCAGTACTTC,CASTHGANEQYF
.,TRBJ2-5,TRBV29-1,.,TGCAGCGCCGACTATTCGGGCCAAGAGACCCAGTACTTC,CSADYSGQETQYF
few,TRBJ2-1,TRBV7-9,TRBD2,TGTGCCAGCAGCTTTGAACTTTCGACTAGCGGGAGGGCGTACAATGAGCAGTTCTTC,CASSFELSTSGRAYNEQFF
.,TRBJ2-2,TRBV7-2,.,TGTGCCAGCAGCCGCCTATCGGGGGCTGGCGGGGAGCTGTTTTTT,CASSRLSGAGGELFF
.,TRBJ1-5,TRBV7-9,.,TGTGCCAGCACCTTAGGTCTGAGCCAGCCCCAGCATTTT,CASTLGLSQPQHF
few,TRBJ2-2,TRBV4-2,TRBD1,TGTGCCAGCGGCGGACAGGGGACCAACACCGGGGAGCTGTTTTTT,CASGGQGTNTGELFF
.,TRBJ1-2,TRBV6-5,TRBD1,TGTGCCAGCAGTTACGACAACCGGGACAGGGGGTGGGACTATGGCTACACCTTC,CASSYDNRDRGWDYGYTF
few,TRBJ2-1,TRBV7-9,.,TGTGCCAGCAGCTTAGAGCCCGGGTCTGAGCAGTTCTTC,CASSLEPGSEQFF
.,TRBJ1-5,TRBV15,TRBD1,TGTGCCACCAGCAGAGATAGGGACAGGGGCATGGATCAGCCCCAGCATTTT,CATSRDRDRGMDQPQHF
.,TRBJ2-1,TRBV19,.,TGTGCCAGTATGAGGGCGGAAGGGGTAGGATACAATGAGCAGTTCTTC,CASMRAEGVGYNEQFF